A selection of T cell receptor beta chains follows, all from one sample in a study of neurological immune-mediated disorders. TCRdb re-derived calls from the 5' RACE reads in MiXCR, one entry per CDR3 protein. The sample consists of 70,000 or so distinct CDR3 sequences, 3.2% of them appearing once. Sequencing input: PBMCs. The source of these receptors is a woman in her forties or fifties with multiple sclerosis. The CDR3 runs from the conserved cysteine through the conserved F or W. D genes are given only for firm matches. Clone sizes are shown as how often the clone was seen (once, few, many) or a class if it is expanded.

abundance: many
d_gene: -
v_gene: TRBV7-2
j_gene: TRBJ1-6
CDR3aa: CASSILDRKDSPLHF
CDR3nt: TGTGCCAGCAGCATCCTTGACAGGAAAGATTCACCCCTCCACTTT

abundance: many
d_gene: -
v_gene: TRBV20-1
j_gene: TRBJ2-1
CDR3aa: CSRKSESDYNEQFF
CDR3nt: TGCAGCCGCAAGTCCGAGTCGGATTACAATGAGCAGTTCTTC

abundance: many
d_gene: -
v_gene: TRBV20-1
j_gene: TRBJ2-1
CDR3aa: CSARPTWSEQFF
CDR3nt: TGCAGTGCTAGGCCCACGTGGAGTGAGCAGTTCTTC

abundance: many
d_gene: TRBD2
v_gene: TRBV28
j_gene: TRBJ2-7
CDR3aa: CASSFRGGYYEQYF
CDR3nt: TGTGCCAGCAGTTTTCGGGGGGGGTACTACGAGCAGTACTTC

abundance: many
d_gene: -
v_gene: TRBV20-1
j_gene: TRBJ2-7
CDR3aa: CSAREAWGSEQYF
CDR3nt: TGCAGTGCCAGGGAGGCATGGGGGAGTGAGCAGTACTTC

abundance: many
d_gene: -
v_gene: TRBV7-8
j_gene: TRBJ1-2
CDR3aa: CASSFGTDANYGYTF
CDR3nt: TGTGCCAGCAGCTTCGGAACCGATGCTAACTATGGCTACACCTTC

abundance: many
d_gene: TRBD1
v_gene: TRBV7-9
j_gene: TRBJ1-2
CDR3aa: CASSLLDRGNSGYTF
CDR3nt: TGTGCCAGCAGCTTACTGGACAGGGGTAATAGTGGCTACACCTTC

abundance: many
d_gene: -
v_gene: TRBV4-2
j_gene: TRBJ1-2
CDR3aa: CASSPKGEPNYGYTF
CDR3nt: TGTGCCAGCAGCCCGAAAGGTGAACCCAACTATGGCTACACCTTC

abundance: many
d_gene: -
v_gene: TRBV20-1
j_gene: TRBJ1-1
CDR3aa: CSARPPGEGGPLNTEAFF
CDR3nt: TGCAGTGCTAGGCCGCCAGGGGAGGGTGGTCCTTTGAACACTGAAGCTTTCTTT

abundance: many
d_gene: -
v_gene: TRBV28
j_gene: TRBJ1-6
CDR3aa: CASSLPPQHNSPLHF
CDR3nt: TGTGCCAGCAGTTTACCTCCACAACATAATTCACCCCTCCACTTT

abundance: many
d_gene: TRBD2
v_gene: TRBV27
j_gene: TRBJ2-7
CDR3aa: CASSSGWGGSSYEQYF
CDR3nt: TGTGCCAGCAGTTCGGGTTGGGGCGGGAGCTCCTACGAGCAGTACTTC

abundance: many
d_gene: -
v_gene: TRBV4-3
j_gene: TRBJ1-3
CDR3aa: CASSQDPTHSGNTIYF
CDR3nt: TGCGCCAGCAGCCAAGACCCCACTCACTCTGGAAACACCATATATTTT

abundance: many
d_gene: -
v_gene: TRBV18
j_gene: TRBJ2-2
CDR3aa: CASSQLQGRTGELFF
CDR3nt: TGTGCCAGCTCACAACTGCAGGGGCGAACCGGGGAGCTGTTTTTT

abundance: many
d_gene: TRBD1
v_gene: TRBV20-1
j_gene: TRBJ1-5
CDR3aa: CSARGGQNSNQPQHF
CDR3nt: TGCAGTGCTAGAGGGGGACAGAATAGCAATCAGCCCCAGCATTTT

abundance: many
d_gene: -
v_gene: TRBV3-1
j_gene: TRBJ2-3
CDR3aa: CASSQRLERTDTQYF
CDR3nt: TGTGCCAGCAGCCAGCGCCTAGAACGGACAGATACGCAGTATTTT

abundance: many
d_gene: -
v_gene: TRBV7-9
j_gene: TRBJ1-2
CDR3aa: CASSLPRGGPHDGYTF
CDR3nt: TGTGCCAGCAGCTTACCGCGGGGGGGACCCCACGATGGCTACACCTTC

abundance: many
d_gene: -
v_gene: TRBV7-9
j_gene: TRBJ2-6
CDR3aa: CASSLGVSSGANVLTF
CDR3nt: TGTGCCAGCAGCTTAGGGGTCTCCTCTGGGGCCAACGTCCTGACTTTC

abundance: many
d_gene: TRBD2
v_gene: TRBV5-1
j_gene: TRBJ2-1
CDR3aa: CASSKTSGISYNEQFF
CDR3nt: TGCGCCAGCAGCAAGACTAGCGGGATCTCCTACAATGAGCAGTTCTTC

abundance: many
d_gene: TRBD2
v_gene: TRBV29-1
j_gene: TRBJ2-1
CDR3aa: CSVVPGTSAHDEQFF
CDR3nt: TGCAGCGTTGTTCCCGGGACTAGCGCTCACGATGAGCAGTTCTTC

abundance: many
d_gene: TRBD1
v_gene: TRBV7-2
j_gene: TRBJ1-3
CDR3aa: CASSLPTGFGNTIYF
CDR3nt: TGTGCCAGCAGCTTACCGACAGGGTTTGGAAACACCATATATTTT

abundance: many
d_gene: -
v_gene: TRBV28
j_gene: TRBJ1-6
CDR3aa: CASSRGPSSYNSPLHF
CDR3nt: TGTGCCAGCAGCCGGGGACCTAGCTCCTATAATTCACCCCTCCACTTT

abundance: many
d_gene: -
v_gene: TRBV4-3
j_gene: TRBJ2-2
CDR3aa: CASSLRLLDGELFF
CDR3nt: TGCGCCAGCAGCCTTCGTCTGCTTGACGGGGAGCTGTTTTTT

abundance: many
d_gene: TRBD1
v_gene: TRBV28
j_gene: TRBJ1-1
CDR3aa: CASTGLGDRENTEAFF
CDR3nt: TGTGCCAGCACCGGCTTGGGGGACAGGGAGAACACTGAAGCTTTCTTT

abundance: many
d_gene: -
v_gene: TRBV16
j_gene: TRBJ2-3
CDR3aa: CASSQSGLVDGTQYF
CDR3nt: TGTGCCAGCAGCCAATCAGGACTTGTTGACGGTACGCAGTATTTT

abundance: many
d_gene: -
v_gene: TRBV6-6
j_gene: TRBJ2-3
CDR3aa: CASSTGTSTDTQYF
CDR3nt: TGTGCCAGCAGCACGGGGACTAGCACAGATACGCAGTATTTT

abundance: many
d_gene: TRBD2
v_gene: TRBV20-1
j_gene: TRBJ2-1
CDR3aa: CSASVATSVFNEQFF
CDR3nt: TGCAGTGCTAGTGTCGCGACTAGCGTCTTTAATGAGCAGTTCTTC

abundance: many
d_gene: -
v_gene: TRBV12-3/TRBV12-4
j_gene: TRBJ1-1
CDR3aa: CASSDQGEYTEAFF
CDR3nt: TGTGCCAGCAGTGACCAGGGAGAATACACTGAAGCTTTCTTT

abundance: many
d_gene: -
v_gene: TRBV12-3/TRBV12-4
j_gene: TRBJ2-2
CDR3aa: CASSLARFAANTGELFF
CDR3nt: TGTGCCAGCAGTTTAGCGCGGTTCGCCGCAAACACCGGGGAGCTGTTTTTT